Shown below are 11 T cell receptor beta chains from a single sample sequenced in a study of shared clonotypes between healthy human individuals. Clones were read by immunoSEQ multiplex PCR, and TCRdb kept only the in-frame ones, dropping some. The data show under 2,500,000 clones, nearly 97% seen once. The specimen was naive CD4+ T cells sorted from blood. Subset of the sample: CD45RA+ positively selected. All receptors come from a man between 18 and 29 years old in good health.

The genes are TRBV30 and TRBJ1-6; the match to TRBD1 covers 9 bases. Germline CDR1 GTSNPN, CDR2 SVGIG (reference sequence). J lost 7 bases, V lost 7 bases, and 5 bases had no gene match. This CDR3 spans 13 amino acids. CDR3 DNA sequence: TGTGCCTTCATGACAGGGGGAAATTCACCCCTCCACTTT. Translated, it gives CAFMTGGNSPLHF.

V usage is TRBV6-5 and J usage is TRBJ1-1; TRBD1 is a possible D gene (6 bases). From germline, CDR1 is MNHEY and CDR2 SVGAGI. The CDR3 contains 15 residues. The V gene lost 4 bases and the J gene lost 0 bases, with 12 bases spanning the gap. CDR3 loop: CASSSWDKLNTEAFF. The CDR3, as DNA: TGTGCCAGCAGTTCCTGGGACAAACTGAACACTGAAGCTTTCTTT.

This CDR3 reads CASSKVRRTPACEQYF. The CDR3 coding sequence is TGTGCCAGCAGCAAAGTCCGGAGGACACCCGCCTGCGAGCAGTACTTC. This chain connects TRBV21-1 to TRBJ2-7. TRBV21-1 counts as a pseudogene. This CDR3 contains 16 residues.

This sequence joins TRBV6-5 and TRBJ1-2; 8 nucleotides match TRBD1. This CDR3 comprises 15 residues. Trimming took 5 bases from V and 3 from J; bases not matched to a gene: 8. Germline V CDR1 and CDR2: MNHEY, SVGAGI. The CDR3 coding sequence is TGTGCCAGCAGTCTACAGGGGGATAAGGACTATGGCTACACCTTC. It encodes CASSLQGDKDYGYTF.

The gene calls are TRBV29-1 and TRBJ1-1, with 7 positions matching TRBD1. J gave up 5 bases and V 7 bases, and 7 bases lay outside the gene matches. CDR3 length: 12 residues. The germline gives CDR1 SQVTM, CDR2 ANQGSEA. The CDR3 nucleotides are TGCAGCGCCTCGACAGGGAGGACTGAAGCTTTCTTT. Translation gives CSASTGRTEAFF.

The chain couples TRBV7-2 to TRBJ2-7, with 16 bases lining up with TRBD2. Germline-derived CDR1 and CDR2 are SGHTA and FQGNSA. With V trimmed by 0 bases and J by 1 base, 0 bases remained unmatched. The CDR3 is 17 residues long. CDR3 nucleotide sequence: TGTGCCAGCAGCTTAGCGGGACTAGCGGGAGGGTCCTACGAGCAGTACTTC. The encoded protein is CASSLAGLAGGSYEQYF. Full variable domain (missing parts from reference TRBV7-2 and TRBJ2-7): GAGVSQSPSNKVTEKGKDVELRCDPISGHTALYWYRQSLGQGLEFLIYFQGNSAPDKSGLPSDRFSAERTGGSVSTLTIQRTQQEDSAVYLCASSLAGLAGGSYEQYFGPGTRLTVT.

The gene calls are TRBV2 and TRBJ1-4; D gene unclear. The CDR3 contains 13 residues. Germline lookup yields CDR1 SNHLY and CDR2 FYNNEI. V lost 7 bases, J lost 7 bases, and 13 bases lay in between. CDR3 coding DNA: TGTGCCAGCAACGGCCACCCAGGTGAAAAACTGTTTTTT. This gives the protein CASNGHPGEKLFF.

The chain couples TRBV6-1 to TRBJ1-2, with D uncertain. V was shortened by 3 bases and J by 4 bases, with 9 bases between the two germline ends. The germline gives CDR1 MNHNS, CDR2 SASEGT. This CDR3 is built from 13 residues. The CDR3: CASSEPPTYGYTF. The CDR3 bases are TGTGCCAGCAGTGAGCCCCCCACCTATGGCTACACCTTC.

As DNA, the CDR3 is TGTGCCACCACGGGGGGATGGGAGACCCAGTACTTC. Its translation: CATTGGWETQYF. The rearrangement joins TRBV6-1 to TRBJ2-5; the match to TRBD2 covers 7 bases. J gave up 5 bases and V 10 bases, and 7 bases lay outside the gene matches. The germline gives CDR1 MNHNS, CDR2 SASEGT. The CDR3 has 12 amino acids.

This chain uses TRBV6-1 with TRBJ1-1; 9 positions agree with TRBD1. CDR1 and CDR2 (germline): MNHNS, SASEGT. There are 13 residues in the CDR3. The V and J ends lost 6 bases and 3 bases, in that order; junction bases with no gene match: 2. DNA for the CDR3: TGTGCCAGCAGGGGACAGGGTCACACTGAAGCTTTCTTT. Translating it yields CASRGQGHTEAFF.

On this clone itself: Other DNA sequences of this sample code for an identical CDR3. V is TRBV6-5 and J is TRBJ1-6; no reliable D call. Trimming stripped 2 bases from V and 4 bases from J, with 9 bases between. Germline V gene lookup returns CDR1 MNHEY and CDR2 SVGAGI. CDR3 size: 15 residues. In DNA, the CDR3 is TGTGCCAGCAGTTACGGCGGGCGATATAATTCACCCCTCCACTTT. Amino acid sequence: CASSYGGRYNSPLHF.